This T cell receptor beta chain was captured by sequencing in a study of T cell changes during pregnancy in multiple sclerosis. Clones were sequenced by immunoSEQ multiplex PCR, and TCRdb holds only the in-frame ones, with some missing. The table records 55,000 to 70,000 clones, around 90% of them present only once. Trimming left V 9 bases short and J 5 bases short, with 12 bases between. Germline CDR1 KGHSH, CDR2 LQKENI. The CDR3 covers 12 residues. The chain has TRBV18 and TRBJ2-3, with D unresolved. The sample here was peripheral blood, taken in the second trimester of pregnancy. The TCR sequence derives from a female donor in good health, enrolled as a control in a pregnancy study. This CDR3 is CASRSHGDTQYF. CDR3 bases: TGTGCCAGTCGGTCCCACGGAGATACGCAGTATTTT. Supplemented by reference TRBV18 and TRBJ2-3, the full variable domain reads NAGVMQNPRHLVRRRGQEARLRCSPMKGHSHVYWYRQLPEEGLKFMVYLQKENIIDESGMPKERFSAEFPKEGPSILRIQQVVRGDSAAYFCASRSHGDTQYFGPGTRLTVL.